A selection of T cell receptor beta chains follows, all from one sample in a study of identical twins. TCRdb re-called the 5' RACE reads with MiXCR, one entry per CDR3 protein. Counted here are around 1.7 million distinct CDR3 sequences, more than 30% occurring once; the ten biggest clones make up 0.25% to 0.3%. Sequencing was done on a sample of cord blood. The receptors originated from a newborn girl in good health. Both conserved end residues are part of each CDR3. D genes are given only for firm matches. Clone size is given for some rows only: seen once, a few or many times, or a class if the clone is expanded.

TRBJ2-3,-,TRBV10-1,TRBD1,TGCGCCATCCTGACAGGGGAAAAAGGGGATACGCAGTATTTT,CAILTGEKGDTQYF
TRBJ1-2,-,TRBV12-3/TRBV12-4,-,TGTGCCAGCAGCCGACAGGTGCTGGATGGCTACACCTTC,CASSRQVLDGYTF
TRBJ1-1,few,TRBV19,-,TGTGCCAGTAGTATCGGTAGCACTGAAGCTTTCTTT,CASSIGSTEAFF
TRBJ2-7,many,TRBV12-3/TRBV12-4,TRBD2,TGTGCCAGCAGTTGGGGGACTAGTTCCTACGAGCAGTACTTC,CASSWGTSSYEQYF
TRBJ1-2,-,TRBV14,TRBD1,TGTGCCAGCAGCCAAGAACCAGGGGGCAGGGGCTACACCTTC,CASSQEPGGRGYTF
TRBJ1-6,-,TRBV2,-,TGTGCCAGCAGTGAACAGGGAAGGGATTATTCACCCCTCCACTTT,CASSEQGRDYSPLHF
TRBJ2-3,-,TRBV2,TRBD2,TGTGCCAGCAGAAGTCGGGGACTAGCGGGGGCCGATACGCAGTATTTT,CASRSRGLAGADTQYF
TRBJ2-3,-,TRBV3-1,TRBD2,TGTGCCAGCAGCCAGCAACTAGCGCAAGATACGCAGTATTTT,CASSQQLAQDTQYF
TRBJ1-5,-,TRBV7-9,TRBD1,TGTGCCAGCAGCCATACAGGGGGTTTTGGGAATCAGCCCCAGCATTTT,CASSHTGGFGNQPQHF
TRBJ1-5,-,TRBV20-1,-,TGCAGTGCTAGCCGGGGGCAGGGAGGAAGCAATCAGCCCCAGCATTTT,CSASRGQGGSNQPQHF
TRBJ2-7,-,TRBV20-1,-,TGCAGTGCCCGAATGACAGGCCTCTCCTACGAGCAGTACTTC,CSARMTGLSYEQYF
TRBJ1-2,-,TRBV20-1,-,TGCGGTGTATCCAGCAACTATGGCTACACCTTC,CGVSSNYGYTF
TRBJ2-1,few,TRBV7-9,TRBD1,TGTGCCAGCAGCTCGACAGGGCACTACAATGAGCAGTTCTTC,CASSSTGHYNEQFF
TRBJ2-4,few,TRBV6-1,-,TGTGCCAGCAGACCCTTAGGACAGCCGAACGTAGCCAAAAACATTCAGTACTTC,CASRPLGQPNVAKNIQYF
TRBJ2-7,-,TRBV12-3/TRBV12-4,-,TGTGCCAGCAGTTCCCGGGGACCAGCGGCCAACAATGAGCAGTACTTC,CASSSRGPAANNEQYF
TRBJ1-5,few,TRBV10-3,TRBD1,TGTGCCATCAGTGAGTCACAGGGGGTAGGTCAGCCCCAGCATTTT,CAISESQGVGQPQHF
TRBJ2-4,few,TRBV4-1,-,TGCGCCAGCAGCCATCCCAAACGGGGCAGGGTGGAAGACATTCAGTACTTC,CASSHPKRGRVEDIQYF
TRBJ1-1,once,TRBV7-2,-,TGTGCCAGCAGCCCCGCACTGTTCGTAAGGGGCGAAGCTTTCTTT,CASSPALFVRGEAFF
TRBJ1-4,few,TRBV6-5,TRBD1,TGTGCCAGCCGTGCCTTGGGACAGGCTGGTGAAAAACTGTTTTTT,CASRALGQAGEKLFF
TRBJ2-1,few,TRBV27,-,TGTGCCAGCATAGAAAGCGGCGGCTACAATGAGCAGTTCTTC,CASIESGGYNEQFF
TRBJ2-2,-,TRBV5-1,TRBD2,TGCGCCAGCAGCGTCACTAGCGGGGGGTCCACCGGGGAGCTGTTTTTT,CASSVTSGGSTGELFF